These 7 T cell receptor beta chains share one sample of origin, sequenced in a study of beta chain features in type 1 diabetes. Study outcomes and limitations: Type 1 diabetes patients had moderately but significantly shorter TCRB CDR3s in all four CD4+ subsets.

Of the isolated RNA, all was reverse transcribed, and so the sequenced material was expressed TCRB transcripts. TCRdb's copy holds only in-frame clones and misses some; the assay was immunoSEQ multiplex PCR. Here the sample spans 50,000 or so clones, around 45% being singletons. These receptors' antigens are unknown. The sequencing input was Tregs from blood. The receptors derive from a man between 25 and 39 years old with type 1 diabetes.

The chain employs TRBV6-1 and TRBJ1-6, with D uncertain. The CDR3 sequence is 13 residues long. The germline gives CDR1 MNHNS, CDR2 SASEGT. Deletions cut 7 bases from V and 7 bases from J, with 11 bases between. Written as DNA, the CDR3 is TGTGCCAGCAAAACGTCTACCAATTCACCCCTCCACTTT. This gives the protein CASKTSTNSPLHF.

The chain combines TRBV10-3 with TRBJ1-2, with a possible D match to TRBD1 (5 bases). Trimming cost V 4 bases and J 2 bases, with 8 bases left between them. The CDR3 covers 13 residues. From germline, CDR1 is ENHRY and CDR2 SYGVKD. Here the CDR3 DNA reads TGTGCCATCAGTGGGACACCCAACTATGGCTACACCTTC. The encoded protein is CAISGTPNYGYTF.

The J gene is TRBJ2-3, the V gene TRBV5-1, with D perhaps matching TRBD1 (5 bases). The CDR3 has 14 amino acids. Between the trimmed V and J ends, which lost 5 bases and 2 bases, there was a span of 12 bases. Germline CDR1 SGHRS, CDR2 YFSETQ. The CDR3 nucleotides are TGCGCCAGCAGGCAGGGAACTTCCACAGATACGCAGTATTTT. It is translated as CASRQGTSTDTQYF.

J is TRBJ2-4 and V is TRBV19; 8 nucleotides match TRBD2. Germline lookup yields CDR1 LNHDA and CDR2 SQIVND (reference sequence). Trimming took 5 bases from V and 0 from J; bases not matched to a gene: 3. This CDR3 contains 15 residues. The CDR3 sequence: CASSRTSLAKNIQYF. As DNA, the CDR3 is TGTGCCAGTAGTCGGACTAGCCTAGCCAAAAACATTCAGTACTTC.

V gene TRBV18 combines with J gene TRBJ2-3; D not resolved. The CDR3 covers 14 residues. Germline-derived CDR1 and CDR2 are KGHSH and LQKENI. V was pared by 4 bases and J by 3 bases, with 11 bases between. The CDR3 loop is CASSLLQLTDTQYF. The CDR3 nucleotides are TGTGCCAGCTCACTATTACAGTTGACAGATACGCAGTATTTT.

The chain carries TRBV4-1 and TRBJ2-1; the match to TRBD2 covers 9 bases. This CDR3 has 18 residues. Germline CDR1 and CDR2: MGHRA and YSYEKL. V lost 0 bases to trimming and J lost 3 bases; unmatched junction nucleotides: 9. CDR3 sequence (DNA): TGCGCCAGCAGCCAAGATCTGCGAGCGGGAGGTTTCTACAATGAGCAGTTCTTC. Translation: CASSQDLRAGGFYNEQFF.

The chain combines TRBV7-2 with TRBJ2-2; D remains unclear. Between the trimmed V and J ends, which lost 1 base and 2 bases, there was a span of 8 bases. There are 15 residues in the CDR3. Germline CDR1 is SGHTA and CDR2 is FQGNSA. The CDR3 DNA is TGTGCCAGCAGCTTAGGTTTTTCTAACACCGGGGAGCTGTTTTTT. This encodes CASSLGFSNTGELFF.